These 19 T cell receptor beta chains were all obtained from the same sample, sequenced in a study of CD8+ T cells in alopecia areata. Once RNA had been extracted, it was reverse transcribed into cDNA to act as the sequencing template. Only in-frame clones appear in the TCRdb table, and some are missing; sequencing was by immunoSEQ multiplex PCR. Altogether roughly 150,000 clones are present, 40% to 60% being singletons, with the ten largest covering approximately 20%. Sequences were derived from CD8+ T cells sorted from blood, sampled at week 0. The receptors shown here come from a human donor with alopecia areata.

This chain links TRBV6-6 with TRBJ1-2; no firm D call. The CDR3 has 15 amino acids. The germline V gene encodes CDR1 MNHNY and CDR2 SVGAGI (reference sequence). The V end lost 1 base, the J end lost 3 bases, and 12 bases lay between the germline ends. The CDR3 region has the DNA TGTGCCAGCAGTTACTTGGGCAGTATGGACTATGGCTACACCTTC. Translated: CASSYLGSMDYGYTF.

The V call is TRBV5-1, the J call TRBJ1-6; 8 nucleotides agree with TRBD1. Germline CDR1 is SGHRS and CDR2 is YFSETQ. V lost 0 bases, J lost 7 bases, and 9 bases stayed unmatched. CDR3 length: 17 amino acids. This CDR3 reads CASSLGHGRDRNSPLHF. The DNA of the CDR3 is TGCGCCAGCAGCTTGGGCCATGGACGGGACAGGAATTCACCCCTCCACTTT.

The rearrangement uses TRBV30 and TRBJ1-1, with D maybe TRBD1 (6 bases). Germline loops: CDR1 GTSNPN, CDR2 SVGIG (reference sequence). CDR3 length: 15 amino acids. V lost 4 bases and J 1 base, leaving 16 bases between the germline ends. The CDR3: CAWTLTGRENTEAFF. In DNA form, the CDR3 reads TGTGCCTGGACCCTCACAGGGCGAGAGAACACTGAAGCTTTCTTT. Combining the CDR3 with reference TRBV30 and TRBJ1-1 gives the whole variable domain SQTIHQWPATLVQPVGSPLSLECTVEGTSNPNLYWYRQAAGRGLQLLFYSVGIGQISSEVPQNLSASRPQDRQFILSSKKLLLSDSGFYLCAWTLTGRENTEAFFGQGTRLTVV.

The chain employs TRBV30 and TRBJ1-1; D not resolved. Trimming left V 0 bases short and J 5 bases short, with 7 bases between. The CDR3 runs 12 residues. Germline V lookup: CDR1 GTSNPN, CDR2 SVGIG (reference sequence). Here the CDR3 DNA reads TGTGCCTGGAGTGTACAGAGGACTGAAGCTTTCTTT. It encodes CAWSVQRTEAFF.

This clone was recorded only once. The V call is TRBV13, the J call TRBJ1-1, with a tentative D call TRBD1 (5 bases). Trimming shortened V by 1 base and J by 1 base, and 10 bases separated the two germline ends. The CDR3 length is 15 residues. In germline, CDR1 is PRHDT, CDR2 FYEKMQ (reference sequence). The CDR3 bases are TGTGCCAGCAGCTTAGTCGGTCAGGGGAACACTGAAGCTTTCTTT. Residues: CASSLVGQGNTEAFF.

In regard to this clone: A much larger clonotype is one base distant, so this may be a read error. The chain has TRBV30 and TRBJ1-1; D gene unclear. CDR1 is GTSNPN and CDR2 is SVGIG in the germline V gene (reference sequence). Trimming took 3 bases from V and 2 from J, leaving 7 bases between them. This CDR3 has 12 amino acids. CDR3 protein: CAWRRANTEAFF. For the CDR3, the DNA is TGTGCCTGGAGACGGGCTAACACTGAAGCTTTCTTT.

This clone was seen ten or more times. The chain uses TRBV14 and TRBJ1-1; 7 bases fit TRBD1. The CDR3 is 12 residues long. Germline CDR1 and CDR2: SGHDN and FVKESK. V lost 4 bases, J lost 9 bases, and 5 bases stayed unmatched. The CDR3 here is CASSPGGRQAFF. The CDR3 region has the DNA TGTGCCAGCAGCCCAGGGGGGAGACAAGCTTTCTTT.

This rearrangement joins TRBV7-2 to TRBJ2-1; a weak D match, TRBD2 (6 bases). This CDR3 contains 17 residues. V lost 5 bases and J lost 0, with 17 bases in between. Germline V gene data show CDR1 as SGHTA and CDR2 as FQGNSA. The DNA of the CDR3 is TGTGCCAGCAGCCAAGAAGCGGAGGGGAGCTCCTACAATGAGCAGTTCTTC. Translation gives CASSQEAEGSSYNEQFF. Complete variable domain (other parts from reference TRBV7-2 and TRBJ2-1): GAGVSQSPSNKVTEKGKDVELRCDPISGHTALYWYRQSLGQGLEFLIYFQGNSAPDKSGLPSDRFSAERTGGSVSTLTIQRTQQEDSAVYLCASSQEAEGSSYNEQFFGPGTRLTVL.

The rearrangement uses TRBV11-2 and TRBJ2-5; no firm D call. V shed 2 bases and J shed 4 bases, with 11 bases lying between them. This CDR3 region has 14 residues. The germline gives CDR1 SGHAT, CDR2 FQNNGV. The CDR3 sequence: CASSLWPGSETQYF. The DNA for the CDR3 is TGTGCCAGCAGCTTATGGCCAGGCTCAGAGACCCAGTACTTC.

The chain carries TRBV29-1 and TRBJ2-7, with D perhaps matching TRBD2 (6 bases). V lost 7 bases and J 5 bases, leaving 15 bases between the germline ends. This CDR3 spans 12 amino acids. From germline, CDR1 is SQVTM and CDR2 ANQGSEA. The CDR3: CSGSTGGDEQYF. CDR3 DNA sequence: TGCAGCGGATCCACAGGCGGGGACGAGCAGTACTTC.

The chain couples TRBV7-8 to TRBJ2-7, with 8 bases fitting TRBD1. In germline, CDR1 is SGHVS, CDR2 FQNEAQ. The CDR3 length is 15 residues. V lost 5 bases to trimming and J lost 7 bases; unmatched junction nucleotides: 13. CDR3 sequence: CASSPLGTGSEEQYF. The CDR3 nucleotides are TGTGCCAGCAGCCCGCTAGGGACAGGTTCGGAAGAGCAGTACTTC. Combining the CDR3 with reference TRBV7-8 and TRBJ2-7 gives the whole variable domain GAGVSQSPRYKVAKRGQDVALRCDPISGHVSLFWYQQALGQGPEFLTYFQNEAQLDKSGLPSDRFFAERPEGSVSTLKIQRTQQEDSAVYLCASSPLGTGSEEQYFGPGTRLTVT.

The chain combines TRBV5-1 with TRBJ2-1; 8 bases map to TRBD1. CDR3 size: 15 residues. The ends lost 4 bases at V and 5 bases at J; junction bases unmatched: 8. The germline V gene encodes CDR1 SGHRS and CDR2 YFSETQ. The CDR3 spells CASSLGQGTNNEQFF. The CDR3 DNA follows: TGCGCCAGCAGCCTAGGACAGGGAACCAACAATGAGCAGTTCTTC.

The chain employs TRBV7-8 and TRBJ2-4, with D uncertain. Deletions cut 1 base from V and 7 bases from J, with 5 bases between. Germline assignment: CDR1 SGHVS and CDR2 FQNEAQ. The CDR3 sequence is 12 residues long. The CDR3 DNA reads TGTGCCAGCAGCTTAGACCGGAACATTCAGTACTTC. This sequence encodes CASSLDRNIQYF.

The chain joins TRBV19 to TRBJ1-1; the D gene is possibly TRBD1 (6 bases). CDR1 and CDR2 from the germline V gene are LNHDA and SQIVND (reference sequence). This CDR3 is 12 amino acids long. V gave up 7 bases and J gave up 4 bases, with 10 bases separating them. CDR3 sequence: CASTTGATEAFF. The CDR3 DNA reads TGTGCCAGTACCACGGGGGCCACTGAAGCTTTCTTT.

The chain has TRBV4-1 and TRBJ2-7; D is perhaps TRBD1 or TRBD2 (5 bases each). Looked up from germline, CDR1 is MGHRA and CDR2 is YSYEKL. CDR3 length equals 13 residues. V lost 1 base and J 5 bases, leaving 9 bases between the germline ends. The CDR3 DNA reads TGCGCCAGCAGCCAAGCTTTGGGGGACGAGCAGTACTTC. Encoded protein: CASSQALGDEQYF.

This clone was found a few times. This chain joins TRBV19 and TRBJ2-7; tentatively, D is TRBD1 or TRBD2 (5 bases each). Germline V lookup: CDR1 LNHDA, CDR2 SQIVND (reference sequence). V gave up 1 base and J gave up 1 base, with 11 bases separating them. The length of the CDR3 is 15 residues. CDR3 coding DNA: TGTGCCAGTAGTATAGTGGGGGACGGATCCTACGAGCAGTACTTC. Its protein is CASSIVGDGSYEQYF.

This chain links TRBV13 with TRBJ1-1; 8 bases fit TRBD1. Germline trimming cut 4 bases from V and 5 bases from J; bases unmatched to any gene: 3. This CDR3 is built from 13 residues. Germline CDR1 and CDR2: PRHDT and FYEKMQ (reference sequence). The CDR3 DNA reads as TGTGCCAGCAGCTCCGGACAGGGAACTGAAGCTTTCTTT. It yields the protein CASSSGQGTEAFF.

The V and J genes are TRBV7-2 and TRBJ1-2; D is unresolved. V shed 0 bases and J shed 7 bases, with 18 bases lying between them. The germline CDR1 and CDR2 sequences are SGHTA and FQGNSA. This CDR3 spans 16 amino acids. CDR3 protein: CASSLAGEGEEAGYTF. The CDR3 coding sequence is TGTGCCAGCAGCTTAGCTGGGGAGGGAGAAGAGGCTGGCTACACCTTC. The full variable domain, completed using reference TRBV7-2 and TRBJ1-2, is GAGVSQSPSNKVTEKGKDVELRCDPISGHTALYWYRQSLGQGLEFLIYFQGNSAPDKSGLPSDRFSAERTGGSVSTLTIQRTQQEDSAVYLCASSLAGEGEEAGYTFGSGTRLTVV.

The CDR3 spells CASSFSGQLNEQFF. CDR3 DNA: TGTGCCAGCAGCTTTTCAGGACAGCTCAATGAGCAGTTCTTC. This chain joins TRBV7-2 and TRBJ2-1, with D possibly matching TRBD1 (6 bases). Germline values: CDR1 SGHTA, CDR2 FQGNSA. Trimming removed 3 bases at V and 6 bases at J, with 12 bases between. The CDR3 contains 14 residues.